This T cell receptor (beta chain) was obtained from a study of T cells of healthy individuals. TCRdb fed the 5' RACE reads into MiXCR, producing one record per CDR3 protein. The sample contains approximately 50,000 distinct CDR3 sequences, over 12% of which appear only once. This clonotype was picked up many times. Germline CDR1 reads SGHRS; CDR2 reads YFSETQ. The CDR3 has 14 amino acids. Germline trimming cut 1 base from V and 6 bases from J; bases unmatched to any gene: 6. V gene TRBV5-1 combines with J gene TRBJ2-7; TRBD1 aligns across 8 bases. This TCR derives from a human donor in good health. The CDR3, as DNA: TGCGCCAGCAGCTTGTACCAGGGGGCGCGCGAGCAGTACTTC. Amino acid sequence: CASSLYQGAREQYF.